Reported below is one T cell receptor beta chain. The antigen it recognizes is unknown. Per-base qualities were not stored, and no clone one base away is much larger. This sample is drawn from a study of blood T cell dynamics during melanoma immunotherapy (TCRdb year 2020). With regard to the full study: Patients had metastatic melanoma and received first-line pembrolizumab or nivolumab plus ipilimumab as standard of care in the United Kingdom. To identify early correlates of response, the study profiled peripheral T cell receptor repertoires in patients with metastatic melanoma before and after one cycle of checkpoint inhibitor therapy. The training cohort consisted of consecutive patients, while an additional independent group of patients from the same centre was pooled to form an external validation set. The investigation overall reported the following: The study could not determine whether the T cell clones driving repertoire changes were melanoma-specific or reflected general immune activation. A bifurcated reorganization of the PBMC repertoire at W3, with increased clonality or increased diversity, was observed in patients who later achieved disease control, unlike in progressors. The relatively small sample size was acknowledged as something that could potentially limit how far the results can be generalized.

The label giving this sample's time point can be read as: pre-treatment baseline. Blood samples were taken before treatment (T0) and at week 3 (W3), following the first cycle of checkpoint blockade. Except for two patients with rapid clinical progression, response was assessed 12 weeks after the first infusion by RECIST 1.1; disease control meant complete response, partial response or stable disease. Patients were excluded for prior systemic cancer treatment, concomitant immunosuppressant therapy or synchronous other active malignancies. To track both circulating cells and T cell turnover, TCR beta was sequenced from bulk PBMC as well as from plasma cell-free DNA. PBMC were isolated from blood with Lymphoprep and SepMate tubes, followed by red cell lysis. QIAamp DNA Blood Mini kits were used to extract DNA from PBMC and sorted T cell subsets. The CDR1 and CDR2 encoded by the germline V gene are SGHTS and YDEGEE. The CDR3 measures 16 amino acids from cysteine to phenylalanine. The read is trimmed to its CDR3 DNA, 48 bases read in frame from base 1. V sheds 4 bases and J sheds 5 bases, leaving 18 bases between their ends.

Every bulk PBMC sample had a fixed 350 ng of DNA loaded. Following the manufacturer instructions, the immunoSEQ TCRb Assay kit was used to amplify TCR beta CDR3 sequences from genomic DNA. The KAPA Library Quantification Kit for Illumina platforms was used to quantify the pooled libraries by qPCR. Pooled libraries were clustered at about 0.6-1.2 pM and sequenced on an Illumina NextSeq 500. The authors' pipeline ran thus. The TCR data were analyzed using immunoSEQ ANALYZER and the R LymphoSeq package. A rearrangement efficiency score was calculated as productive divided by the sum of productive and non-productive CDR3 sequences. Clonality was measured with the Gini coefficient and diversity with the Renyi index at alpha=1, compared pairwise between timepoints within each patient. In LymphoSeq, clonal relatedness was computed using an edit distance of 3, and repertoire similarity was computed using the Bhattacharyya coefficient. Linear discriminant analysis on week-3 changes in clonality and diversity was built with the R MASS and caret packages to classify response. This immuneACCESS table, as held by TCRdb, lists in-frame sequences with V and J called but not all clones. Of the missing ones, under half trace to an unresolved V gene in checked studies; the others have no known cause. V, J and clone size are taken as reported in that table, and D and trimming were inferred from the DNA itself. Present in this sample are about 9,700 clones, roughly nine tenths of which were seen just once. Clones ranked in the top ten supply 9.8% of the sample.

This TCR was recovered from a human donor with melanoma. Sequencing used blood, obtained from a patient treated with checkpoint blockade. The chain joins TRBV5-8 to TRBJ2-2, with TRBD1 tentatively as D gene (6 bases match). The CDR3 sequence is CASSVRQALLTGELFF. The DNA reads as follows: TGTGCCAGCAGCGTGCGACAGGCTCTATTAACCGGGGAGCTGTTTTTT.